These 21 T cell receptor beta chains came from one sample sequenced in a study of PD-1 blockade in classical Hodgkin lymphoma. TCRdb's table, derived via immunoSEQ multiplex PCR, lists solely in-frame clones and lacks some. The repertoire holds 30,000 or so clones, with over 75% as singletons. Each patient's relapse followed autologous stem cell transplantation, and brentuximab vedotin exposure varied. CD4+ T cells were purified from thawed PBMCs by magnetic negative selection. The sample here was CD4+ T cells from blood, taken at baseline. These receptors came from a human donor with classical Hodgkin lymphoma.

This CDR3 is CASSPLFGGLGVTEAFF. CDR3 DNA sequence: TGTGCCAGCAGTCCCCTTTTCGGTGGACTGGGTGTGACTGAAGCTTTCTTT. V gene TRBV5-6 combines with J gene TRBJ1-1; unclear D gene. The germline gives CDR1 SGHDT, CDR2 YYEEEE. The CDR3 totals 17 residues. Trimming shortened V by 5 bases and J by 5 bases, and 25 bases separated the two germline ends.

The V gene is TRBV18, the J gene TRBJ1-1; TRBD1 agrees at 10 bases. This CDR3 region has 15 residues. With 3 bases clipped from V and 6 bases from J, the junction kept 7 bases outside the gene matches. Germline values: CDR1 KGHSH, CDR2 LQKENI. DNA of the CDR3: TGTGCCAGCTCACCTTGGACAGGGGGTGATTCTGAAGCTTTCTTT. Translated: CASSPWTGGDSEAFF.

The chain employs TRBV28 and TRBJ2-7, with D perhaps matching TRBD1 (6 bases). CDR1 is MDHEN and CDR2 is SYDVKM in the germline V gene. The CDR3 length is 12 residues. V was trimmed by 3 bases and J by 12 bases, leaving 15 bases between them. The CDR3 region is CASSFRDKFWYF. The CDR3 nucleotides read TGTGCCAGCAGTTTTCGGGACAAGTTTTGGTACTTC. Full variable domain (remainder filled in from reference TRBV28 and TRBJ2-7): DVKVTQSSRYLVKRTGEKVFLECVQDMDHENMFWYRQDPGLGLRLIYFSYDVKMKEKGDIPEGYSVSREKKERFSLILESASTNQTSMYLCASSFRDKFWYFGPGTRLTVT.

The chain couples TRBV6-1 to TRBJ2-7; 11 bases are a match to TRBD1. CDR3 length equals 17 residues. Trimming at V came to 1 base and at J to 0 bases, leaving 5 bases not matched to a gene. Germline CDR1 MNHNS, CDR2 SASEGT. The CDR3 loop reads CASSEGWDRGISYEQYF. CDR3 coding DNA: TGTGCCAGCAGTGAAGGGTGGGACAGGGGGATCTCCTACGAGCAGTACTTC.

The V and J genes are TRBV11-2 and TRBJ2-1; D may be TRBD1 or TRBD2 (6 bases each). The CDR3 runs 14 residues. The germline V gene has CDR1 SGHAT and CDR2 FQNNGV. V shed 0 bases and J shed 9 bases, with 12 bases lying between them. The DNA for the CDR3 is TGTGCCAGCAGCTTAGAGCGCGGGACACGTGAGCAGTTCTTC. Protein product: CASSLERGTREQFF. The whole variable domain, remainder taken from reference TRBV11-2 and TRBJ2-1, is EAGVAQSPRYKIIEKRQSVAFWCNPISGHATLYWYQQILGQGPKLLIQFQNNGVVDDSQLPKDRFSAERLKGVDSTLKIQPAKLEDSAVYLCASSLERGTREQFFGPGTRLTVL.

The chain carries TRBV25-1 and TRBJ2-2, with no clear D. The length of the CDR3 is 11 residues. V was shortened by 7 bases and J by 4 bases, with 4 bases between the two germline ends. Germline V gene data show CDR1 as MGHDK and CDR2 as SYGVNS. The CDR3 DNA is TGTGCCAGCACTTTCACCGGGGAGCTGTTTTTT. It specifies CASTFTGELFF.

V gene TRBV7-2 combines with J gene TRBJ2-7; D ambiguous. V dropped 5 bases and J dropped 7 bases, with 18 bases sitting between them. Germline V gives CDR1 SGHTA, CDR2 FQGNSA. CDR3 length equals 14 residues. Here the CDR3 DNA reads TGTGCCAGCAGCCACGACCCCACTTTTGGGGAGCAGTACTTC. This encodes CASSHDPTFGEQYF.

The rearrangement joins TRBV7-8 to TRBJ2-7; D gene unclear. V lost 4 bases to trimming and J lost 5 bases, with 9 bases between them. Germline V gene data show CDR1 as SGHVS and CDR2 as FQNEAQ. CDR3 size: 12 residues. CDR3 DNA sequence: TGTGCCAGCAGCTCCGTTCTGGACGAGCAGTACTTC. Protein: CASSSVLDEQYF.

The rearrangement uses TRBV11-3 and TRBJ2-4; a possible D gene is TRBD2 (6 bases). The germline V gene encodes CDR1 SGHNT and CDR2 YENEEA. With 0 bases removed from V and 6 bases from J, the gap between germline ends came to 9 bases. CDR3 length: 14 residues. The CDR3 DNA is TGTGCCAGCAGCTTAGATGCGGGGTCAAACATTCAGTACTTC. This codes for CASSLDAGSNIQYF.

This chain links TRBV19 with TRBJ2-1; 8 bases line up with TRBD2. Germline lookup yields CDR1 LNHDA and CDR2 SQIVND (reference sequence). V lost 4 bases and J lost 8; bases outside the gene matches: 10. The CDR3 extends over 15 amino acids. CDR3 in amino acids: CASSTPTSGFYEQFF. DNA of the CDR3: TGTGCCAGTAGTACTCCAACTAGCGGCTTTTATGAGCAGTTCTTC.

The chain uses TRBV29-1 and TRBJ2-3; 7 nucleotides line up with TRBD2. The V segment lost 1 base and the J segment 3 bases; nucleotides outside the gene matches: 7. The CDR3 covers 15 residues. Germline V gives CDR1 SQVTM, CDR2 ANQGSEA. CDR3 bases: TGCAGCGTTGAAGGCGGACTAGGGGTGACAGATACGCAGTATTTT. It codes for CSVEGGLGVTDTQYF.

The gene calls are TRBV30 and TRBJ2-7, with D perhaps TRBD2 (6 bases). This CDR3 comprises 14 residues. Germline V CDR1 and CDR2: GTSNPN, SVGIG (reference sequence). V was shortened by 3 bases and J by 3 bases, with 15 bases between the two germline ends. The CDR3 coding sequence is TGTGCCTGGAGGGGGACTGGAAGGTTCTACGAGCAGTACTTC. Its protein is CAWRGTGRFYEQYF. Supplemented by reference TRBV30 and TRBJ2-7, the full variable domain reads SQTIHQWPATLVQPVGSPLSLECTVEGTSNPNLYWYRQAAGRGLQLLFYSVGIGQISSEVPQNLSASRPQDRQFILSSKKLLLSDSGFYLCAWRGTGRFYEQYFGPGTRLTVT.

The V gene is TRBV30, the J gene TRBJ1-1; D might be TRBD1 (5 bases). The CDR3 runs to 14 residues. Germline CDR1 and CDR2: GTSNPN and SVGIG (reference sequence). V lost 4 bases, J lost 3 bases, and 15 bases lay in between. CDR3 sequence: CAWTERGSDTEAFF. The CDR3 DNA is TGTGCCTGGACCGAAAGGGGATCGGACACTGAAGCTTTCTTT.

This clone appeared a single time. The CDR3 DNA is TGCGCCAGCAGCCAACAACGGGGGGCCTCAAACACCGGGGAGCTGTTTTTT. Translating it yields CASSQQRGASNTGELFF. The V and J genes are TRBV4-1 and TRBJ2-2, with a weak D call TRBD2 (7 bases). The CDR3 spans 17 residues. V dropped 2 bases and J dropped 2 bases, with 15 bases sitting between them. CDR1 and CDR2 from the germline V gene are MGHRA and YSYEKL.

The DNA of the CDR3 is TGTGCCAGCAGTCAAAAACAGGGGAGTCAGCCCCAGCATTTT. It encodes CASSQKQGSQPQHF. The chain has TRBV27 and TRBJ1-5; 7 nucleotides line up with TRBD1. The CDR3 is 14 amino acids. The V segment lost 5 bases and the J segment 6 bases; nucleotides outside the gene matches: 7. Germline CDR1 reads MNHEY; CDR2 reads SMNVEV (reference sequence).

The CDR3 region has the DNA TGCGCCAGCAGTGAATTTGCTGGCTACACCTTC. Translated: CASSEFAGYTF. V and J are TRBV10-1 and TRBJ1-2, with unresolved D. Per the germline V gene, CDR1 is WNHNN and CDR2 is SYGVQD (reference sequence). V lost 3 bases and J lost 7, with 6 bases in between. This CDR3 is 11 amino acids long.

The chain has TRBV10-3 and TRBJ1-4, with TRBD1 as a possible D gene (5 bases). The ends were cut back, 8 bases at V and 5 bases at J, with 18 bases in the middle. Germline CDR1 is ENHRY and CDR2 is SYGVKD. CDR3 length equals 15 residues. The CDR3 sequence is CAIGSGGTKNEKLFF. The CDR3 DNA follows: TGTGCCATCGGGAGCGGGGGGACTAAGAATGAAAAACTGTTTTTT.

This chain uses TRBV7-3 with TRBJ2-7, with TRBD1 as a possible D gene (5 bases). Trimming took 4 bases from V and 12 from J, leaving 25 bases between them. Germline CDR1 and CDR2: SGHTA and FQGTGA. The CDR3 totals 15 residues. CDR3: CASSSTGPSSHRLYF. The DNA of the CDR3 is TGTGCCAGCAGCTCTACAGGTCCAAGCTCTCATAGGTTGTACTTC.

The rearrangement uses TRBV27 and TRBJ2-1; unclear D gene. The CDR3 loop spans 14 amino acids. Germline CDR1 MNHEY, CDR2 SMNVEV (reference sequence). Trimming stripped 7 bases from V and 4 bases from J, with 14 bases between. CDR3: CASTPQDRYNEQFF. Written as DNA, the CDR3 is TGTGCCAGCACTCCCCAAGACCGGTACAATGAGCAGTTCTTC.

A single count supports this clone. The V and J genes are TRBV30 and TRBJ1-6; 8 bases agree with TRBD1. Germline CDR1 is GTSNPN and CDR2 is SVGIG (reference sequence). J was trimmed by 1 base and V by 3 bases; bases with no gene match: 5. The CDR3 runs to 16 residues. CDR3 residues: CAWSRTGWSYNSPLHF. For the CDR3, the DNA is TGTGCCTGGAGCCGGACAGGGTGGTCCTATAATTCACCCCTCCACTTT.

The chain has TRBV7-7 and TRBJ2-7; TRBD1 might be the D (5 bases). Germline V lookup: CDR1 SSHAT, CDR2 FNYEAQ (reference sequence). V was pared by 1 base and J by 2 bases, with 12 bases between. The length of the CDR3 is 15 residues. The CDR3 loop reads CASSLGAGNAYEQYF. The CDR3 DNA reads TGTGCCAGCAGCTTAGGCGCAGGGAACGCCTACGAGCAGTACTTC.